This T cell receptor (beta chain) was observed in a study of cytomegalovirus exposure and HLA in healthy donors. Use of 60 Vbeta and 13 Jbeta primers characterized the PCR. Profiling relied on immunoSEQ multiplex PCR, and the TCRdb table lists in-frame clones only, not all of them. The table includes some 160,000 clones, less than 90% detected once. Germline lookup yields CDR1 SGHDN and CDR2 FVKESK. CDR3 length: 16 amino acids. V dropped 4 bases and J dropped 1 base, with 13 bases sitting between them. Material for sequencing was PBMCs. This receptor was taken from a male donor in good health and CMV-seropositive. This rearrangement joins TRBV14 to TRBJ2-2; no clear D. The CDR3 nucleotides read TGTGCCAGCAGCCCGAGGCTCTTGGGGAACACCGGGGAGCTGTTTTTT. This gives the protein CASSPRLLGNTGELFF. The full variable domain, its missing parts supplied by reference TRBV14 and TRBJ2-2, is EAGVTQFPSHSVIEKGQTVTLRCDPISGHDNLYWYRRVMGKEIKFLLHFVKESKQDESGMPNNRFLAERTGGTYSTLKVQPAELEDSGVYFCASSPRLLGNTGELFFGEGSRLTVL.